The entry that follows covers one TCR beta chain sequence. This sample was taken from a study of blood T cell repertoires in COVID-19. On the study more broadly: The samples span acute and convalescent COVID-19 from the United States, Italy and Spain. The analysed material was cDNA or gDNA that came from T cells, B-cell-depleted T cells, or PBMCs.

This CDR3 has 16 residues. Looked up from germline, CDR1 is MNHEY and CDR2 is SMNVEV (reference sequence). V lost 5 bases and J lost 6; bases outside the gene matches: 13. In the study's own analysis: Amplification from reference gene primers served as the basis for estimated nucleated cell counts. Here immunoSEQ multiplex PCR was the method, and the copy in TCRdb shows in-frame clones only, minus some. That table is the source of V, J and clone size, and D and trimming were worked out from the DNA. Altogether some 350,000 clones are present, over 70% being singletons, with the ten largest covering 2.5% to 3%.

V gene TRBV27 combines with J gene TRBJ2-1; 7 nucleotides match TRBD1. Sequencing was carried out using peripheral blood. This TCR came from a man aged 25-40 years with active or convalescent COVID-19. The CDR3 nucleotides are TGTGCCAGCAGTCGGAGTACCGGGACAGCTCGCAATGAGCAGTTCTTC. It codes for CASSRSTGTARNEQFF.